This is a list of T cell receptor beta chains from one sample in a study of siplizumab effects on memory and regulatory T cells. The protocol was immunoSEQ multiplex PCR, while the TCRdb copy is restricted to in-frame clones and leaves out a portion. The sample has some 100,000 clones, less than 95% seen once. The specimen sequenced was non-Treg CD4+ T cells sorted from blood. Receptors were obtained from a human donor in good health. CDR3s include the opening cysteine and the closing phenylalanine or tryptophan. A D gene is named only where the DNA matches it firmly. Clone sizes are given selectively: once, few, many, or a class where the clone is expanded.

>once|-|TRBV19|TRBJ2-7
CASSIGGRGYEQYF
>-|-|TRBV27|TRBJ2-1
CASSLTGLGYNEQFF
>few|TRBD1|TRBV7-9|TRBJ2-5
CASSLRQGRETQYF
>-|-|TRBV5-1|TRBJ2-3
CASRRTGSSTDTQYF
>many|-|TRBV5-4|TRBJ2-2
CASSWGLDNTGELFF
>-|-|TRBV9|TRBJ1-1
CASSPRDTYTEAFF
>-|-|TRBV5-1|TRBJ1-4
CASSRWTAEKLFF
>-|-|TRBV18|TRBJ2-1
CASSPPPGSSYNEQFF
>-|-|TRBV11-2|TRBJ1-1
CASSLGHGAVAFF
>-|TRBD2|TRBV11-2|TRBJ2-7
CASSPPAASGGEQYF
>few|-|TRBV5-5|TRBJ1-1
CASSLSGGATEAFF
>-|-|TRBV5-1|TRBJ2-7
CASSFQPSGHRPYEQYF
>once|-|TRBV10-2|TRBJ1-3
CASRRTSSGNTIYF
>-|-|TRBV5-1|TRBJ2-1
CASSQVALGTNEQFF